This T cell receptor beta chain appears in the sequencing data of a study of blood T cell repertoires in COVID-19 (dated by TCRdb to 2019 to 2021). Concerning the study at large: Samples covering the acute and convalescent phases of COVID-19 were provided by collaborators in the United States, Italy and Spain. The prospective study material was composed of cDNA or gDNA derived from T cells, B-cell-depleted T cells, or PBMCs. Subjects who had been exposed to COVID-19, were actively infected with it, or had recovered from it provided the deeply sampled blood TCRbeta repertoires that made up the dataset. A freely available public database, intended as a resource for researchers studying the immune response to SARS-CoV-2, is where the repertoires were released. The samples were drawn from two sources: the first 160 participants of the ongoing ImmuneRACE study, and some 1,300 subjects contributed by 6 global collaborators. A de-identified subject ID, COVID-19 status, age in years and sex were almost always included in the sample metadata. HLA class I and class II types, where available, came from metadata supplied by the sample provider rather than from assay-based typing.

Points on this clone: Its antigen remains undetermined. Nothing much larger sits one base from this clone, and base qualities are not available.

The collaborating institutions used their own protocols to collect whole blood in K2EDTA tubes. For TCRbeta analysis, collaborators shipped samples in one of three forms: frozen whole blood, isolated PBMCs, or DNA extracted from either of those sample types. The immunoSEQ Assay, a bias-controlled multiplex PCR, was used to amplify TCRbeta CDR3 regions from genomic DNA. As for how the authors treated the data: The number of nucleated cells in each sample was estimated from the amplification of reference gene primers within the assay. To quantify the absolute abundance of each unique TCRbeta CDR3 rearrangement, sequence reads were collapsed and filtered. For each sample, productive Simpson clonality was calculated as the square root of Simpson's diversity index across productive rearrangements. Entries here come from immuneACCESS through TCRdb and include only in-frame sequences with V and J called. Some clones fail to appear in such tables; in the studies checked, an unresolved V gene covers under half of the shortfall, and the cause of the remainder is unknown. That table is the source of V, J and clone size, and D and trimming were worked out from the DNA. Here the sample has roughly 98,000 clones; approximately 79% occur a single time. The biggest ten clones account for roughly 11% of the sample.

Study-wide conclusions, independent of this receptor: How much clinical and demographic metadata was included differed by source and by participant, and the metadata was provided uncurated.

The receptor was isolated from a man between 65 and 80 years old with active or convalescent COVID-19. Specimen: peripheral blood.

DNA sequence: TGTGCCAGCAGCGTTTCCGGGACAAGTGGAAACACCATATATTTT. It translates to CASSVSGTSGNTIYF. Here the chain combines TRBV9 and TRBJ1-3; tentative D gene TRBD1, with 6 bases matching. V is cut by 2 bases and J by 3 bases, and the space between the germline ends is 12 bases. CDR3 length: 15 amino acids, cysteine to phenylalanine. The read is trimmed to its CDR3 DNA, 45 bases read in frame from base 1. From the germline V gene, CDR1 is SGDLS and CDR2 is YYNGEE.